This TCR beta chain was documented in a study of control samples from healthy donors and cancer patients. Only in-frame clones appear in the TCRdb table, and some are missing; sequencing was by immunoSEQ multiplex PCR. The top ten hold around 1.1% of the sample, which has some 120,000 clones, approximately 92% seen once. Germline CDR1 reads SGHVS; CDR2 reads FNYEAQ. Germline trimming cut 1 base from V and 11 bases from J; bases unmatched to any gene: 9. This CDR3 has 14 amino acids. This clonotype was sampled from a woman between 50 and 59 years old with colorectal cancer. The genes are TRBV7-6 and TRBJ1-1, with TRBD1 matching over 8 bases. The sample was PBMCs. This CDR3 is CASSLEGQGARAFF. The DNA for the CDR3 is TGTGCCAGCAGCTTAGAAGGTCAGGGGGCTAGGGCTTTCTTT.